This T cell receptor beta chain was recovered during a study of shared clonotypes between healthy human individuals. Naive CD8 isolation took CD45RO-negative cells positively selected for CCR7 and excluded terminally differentiated effector memory CD45RA+ cells. This clone was seen only a few times. Assay used: immunoSEQ multiplex PCR; TCRdb lists only in-frame clones, some missing. Here the sample spans around 2,100,000 clones, about 94% being singletons. The receptor was isolated from a man aged 18 to 35 in good health. The source material was naive CD8+ T cells sorted from blood.

Here the CDR3 DNA reads TGTGCCAGCACCGCGGGGGCCGGCTACACCTTC. Amino acids: CASTAGAGYTF. The chain carries TRBV27 and TRBJ1-2, with a possible D match to TRBD1 (6 bases). The CDR3 is made up of 11 amino acids. Trimming took off 7 bases at V and 8 bases at J, with 11 bases between the two ends. Per the germline V gene, CDR1 is MNHEY and CDR2 is SMNVEV (reference sequence).